This T cell receptor beta chain was identified in a study of Ad26.COV2.S vaccination and SARS-CoV-2 variants. The treatment denotes: some 20 received Ad26.COV2.S at low or high dose, single or two shots; 5 received placebo; per-sample allocation not given. At day 63 after the first vaccine or placebo injection, samples were drawn. TCRdb's copy holds only in-frame clones and misses some; the assay was immunoSEQ multiplex PCR. The sample has about 350,000 clones, around 88% seen once. V was shortened by 5 bases and J by 5 bases, with 21 bases between the two germline ends. The V gene's germline CDR1 is SGHVS and CDR2 FQNEAQ. The CDR3 consists of 17 residues.

The sequencing here drew on peripheral blood, taken in a trial of Ad26.COV2.S vaccine versus placebo. The source is a person between 18 and 65 years old who received the Ad26.COV2.S COVID-19 vaccine or a placebo. The rearrangement joins TRBV7-8 to TRBJ1-4; D is possibly TRBD1 (6 bases). CDR3 sequence reads: CASSPSPDRSPNEKLFF. The DNA of the CDR3 is TGTGCCAGCAGCCCCTCCCCCGACAGGAGTCCAAATGAAAAACTGTTTTTT.